Below are 30 T cell receptor beta chains sequenced from a single sample in a study of T-cell memory formation after mild COVID-19. TCRdb reprocessed the 5' RACE reads with MiXCR, giving one entry per CDR3 protein. The sample has about 190,000 distinct CDR3 sequences; 10% to 13% are singletons. The specimen was PBMCs or a T cell subset sorted from them (not recorded which). These receptors were obtained from a man younger than 35 who had mild COVID-19 (a few samples of this study predate the infection). Cell type and time point are not known.

In this sample, this clonotype turned up a few times. The rearrangement links TRBV10-1 to TRBJ2-7; D is ambiguous. From germline, CDR1 is WNHNN and CDR2 SYGVQD (reference sequence). The CDR3 has 15 amino acids. Trimming removed 8 bases from V and 4 bases from J, with 21 bases in between. CDR3 sequence: CASYASEGPIYEQYF. The CDR3 DNA follows: TGCGCCAGCTACGCGAGTGAAGGGCCAATTTACGAGCAGTACTTC.

A few counts support this clonotype. The chain uses TRBV12-3 or TRBV12-4 and TRBJ2-7; 12 positions match TRBD2. V shed 6 bases, J shed 5 bases, and the junction held 11 bases outside the gene matches. The CDR3 sequence is 16 residues long. The CDR3 protein is CASSQRASGGAHEQYF. The DNA for the CDR3 is TGTGCCAGCAGCCAGAGAGCTAGCGGGGGGGCCCACGAGCAGTACTTC.

The chain joins TRBV7-2 to TRBJ2-1; 7 bases map to TRBD2. Unmatched junction bases numbered 12, after V lost 5 bases and J lost 14 bases. CDR1 is SGHTA and CDR2 is FQGNSA in the germline V gene. This CDR3 is built from 13 residues. CDR3 sequence (DNA): TGTGCCAGCAGCCTTAACCCCGGGACTACCGAGTTCTTC. Protein product: CASSLNPGTTEFF.

This clonotype was seen at least ten times. This chain joins TRBV7-2 and TRBJ2-4; no clear D. V was clipped by 1 base and J by 6 bases, with 4 bases between them. There are 12 residues in the CDR3. Germline CDR1 reads SGHTA; CDR2 reads FQGNSA. DNA of the CDR3: TGTGCCAGCAGCTTAGACTCAAACATTCAGTACTTC. Amino acids: CASSLDSNIQYF.

The genes are TRBV7-9 and TRBJ1-4; D is unresolved. CDR3 size: 12 residues. V was clipped by 2 bases and J by 10 bases, with 8 bases between them. Germline V lookup: CDR1 SEHNR, CDR2 FQNEAQ (reference sequence). CDR3 DNA: TGTGCCAGCAGCTTATCAGTGGGAAAACTGTTTTTT. This codes for CASSLSVGKLFF.

A few counts support this clonotype. This chain connects TRBV6-6 to TRBJ1-5, with 7 positions matching TRBD1. This CDR3 has 16 residues. V lost 8 bases to trimming and J lost 7 bases; unmatched junction nucleotides: 17. Germline-derived CDR1 and CDR2 are MNHNY and SVGAGI (reference sequence). CDR3 residues: CASGRIVRGGRQPQHF. The CDR3 nucleotides read TGTGCCAGCGGCAGAATCGTTCGAGGGGGCAGGCAGCCCCAGCATTTT.

In this sample, this clonotype turned up many times. The chain has TRBV5-1 and TRBJ2-3; possible D gene TRBD1, 5 bases. The CDR3 covers 14 residues. Germline values: CDR1 SGHRS, CDR2 YFSETQ. V was clipped by 2 bases and J by 4 bases, with 11 bases between them. The CDR3 loop is CASSLGAPPDTQYF. CDR3 in DNA: TGCGCCAGCAGCTTAGGGGCACCCCCAGATACGCAGTATTTT.

This chain uses TRBV7-8 with TRBJ1-2; no reliable D call. Germline V CDR1 and CDR2: SGHVS, FQNEAQ. This CDR3 is 15 amino acids long. The ends were cut back, 0 bases at V and 7 bases at J, with 15 bases in the middle. CDR3 nucleotide sequence: TGTGCCAGCAGCTTAGCACCGCAACGTCGTGGTGGCTACACCTTC. It encodes CASSLAPQRRGGYTF. The full variable domain, rest sourced from reference TRBV7-8 and TRBJ1-2, is GAGVSQSPRYKVAKRGQDVALRCDPISGHVSLFWYQQALGQGPEFLTYFQNEAQLDKSGLPSDRFFAERPEGSVSTLKIQRTQQEDSAVYLCASSLAPQRRGGYTFGSGTRLTVV.

The rearrangement uses TRBV5-1 and TRBJ2-2; 7 nucleotides agree with TRBD1. The trim removed 3 bases at V and 3 bases at J, leaving 2 bases unmatched. Germline CDR1 SGHRS, CDR2 YFSETQ. There are 14 residues in the CDR3. The CDR3 coding sequence is TGCGCCAGCAGCTACACAGGGGACACCGGGGAGCTGTTTTTT. Its protein product is CASSYTGDTGELFF.

Concerning this clonotype: A much larger clonotype is one base distant, so this may be a read error. This chain connects TRBV12-3 or TRBV12-4 to TRBJ1-3; possibly TRBD1 for D (5 bases). The CDR3 runs to 16 residues. V was trimmed by 5 bases and J by 2 bases, leaving 16 bases between them. CDR3: CASSHPGGAAGNTIYF. In DNA, the CDR3 is TGTGCCAGCAGTCATCCCGGGGGTGCAGCTGGAAACACCATATATTTT.

This rearrangement joins TRBV4-3 to TRBJ2-3; the D is unclear. From germline, CDR1 is LGHNA and CDR2 YSLEER. Trimming pared 0 bases from V and 5 bases from J, leaving 9 bases between. The CDR3 consists of 14 residues. The CDR3 region is CASSQDRRGDTQYF. CDR3 DNA: TGCGCCAGCAGCCAAGACCGGAGAGGAGATACGCAGTATTTT.

This clonotype was counted only a few times. The CDR3: CASMPAGGWTEAFF. In DNA, the CDR3 is TGTGCCAGCATGCCCGCAGGGGGCTGGACTGAAGCTTTCTTT. The chain combines TRBV2 with TRBJ1-1, with 8 bases matching TRBD1. Trimming at V came to 7 bases and at J to 5 bases, leaving 9 bases not matched to a gene. The CDR3 contains 14 residues. From germline, CDR1 is SNHLY and CDR2 FYNNEI.

The rearrangement links TRBV4-2 to TRBJ2-5; no firm D call. Germline V gene lookup returns CDR1 LGHNA and CDR2 YNFKEQ. V was shortened by 1 base and J by 7 bases, with 16 bases between the two germline ends. This CDR3 has 15 residues. As DNA, the CDR3 is TGTGCCAGCAGCCAAGCGACAACTTGGGAAGGGACCCAGTACTTC. It specifies CASSQATTWEGTQYF.

The V call is TRBV2, the J call TRBJ1-1; D is unclear. V lost 6 bases, J lost 1 base, and 6 bases lay in between. Germline CDR1 and CDR2: SNHLY and FYNNEI. The CDR3 runs 12 residues. CDR3 nucleotides: TGTGCCAGCAGACGGGCGAACACTGAAGCTTTCTTT. Residues: CASRRANTEAFF.

This clonotype was picked up one time. The J gene is TRBJ2-2, the V gene TRBV7-2; perhaps D is TRBD1 or TRBD2 (5 bases each). CDR3 size: 16 residues. V was cut by 5 bases and J by 4 bases, with 17 bases left in between. Germline loops: CDR1 SGHTA, CDR2 FQGNSA. The CDR3 sequence is CASSPRWGSGTGELFF. CDR3 nucleotide sequence: TGTGCCAGCAGCCCTCGGTGGGGGTCGGGCACCGGGGAGCTGTTTTTT.

The rearrangement joins TRBV12-5 to TRBJ1-6; no reliable D call. The V and J ends lost 5 bases and 9 bases respectively, with 8 bases between them. The germline V gene has CDR1 LGHNT and CDR2 FRNRAP. The CDR3 length is 12 residues. This CDR3 is CASGRTRSPLHF. CDR3 coding DNA: TGTGCTAGTGGTCGAACGCGTTCACCCCTCCACTTT.

This clonotype was detected many times. This chain links TRBV7-6 with TRBJ2-5; 8 bases align to TRBD1. Germline CDR1 and CDR2: SGHVS and FNYEAQ. Losses at the gene ends were 3 bases for V and 7 bases for J; bases not matched to a gene: 10. This CDR3 has 15 amino acids. The CDR3 protein is CASSLVDRAQGTQYF. The DNA for the CDR3 is TGTGCCAGCAGCTTGGTGGACAGGGCCCAGGGGACCCAGTACTTC.

This clonotype was recorded many times. The chain combines TRBV20-1 with TRBJ1-5, with D possibly being TRBD1 (6 bases). The CDR3 extends over 15 amino acids. Germline V gives CDR1 DFQATT, CDR2 SNEGSKA (reference sequence). Trimming removed 0 bases from V and 15 bases from J, with 24 bases in between. CDR3 DNA: TGCAGTGCTAGAGATCATACAGGGAGGGCAGCCGGTTCGCATTTT. Residues: CSARDHTGRAAGSHF.

This clonotype was seen a handful of times. In DNA, the CDR3 is TGTGCCAGCAGGGACGGGTCTAGCACAGATACGCAGTATTTT. Protein: CASRDGSSTDTQYF. The V gene is TRBV7-2, the J gene TRBJ2-3; no reliable D call. Germline CDR1 reads SGHTA; CDR2 reads FQGNSA. The CDR3 totals 14 residues. The germline V and J ends were trimmed by 6 bases and 0 bases, with 10 bases remaining between them.

The V call is TRBV9, the J call TRBJ1-1; D not certain. Germline V lookup: CDR1 SGDLS, CDR2 YYNGEE. This CDR3 comprises 12 residues. The V end was cut by 0 bases, the J end by 4 bases, with 4 bases between. DNA for the CDR3: TGTGCCAGCAGCGTAGAGGGCACTGAAGCTTTCTTT. Its translation: CASSVEGTEAFF.

At least ten counts were recorded for this clonotype. The rearrangement links TRBV7-2 to TRBJ2-3; TRBD1 or TRBD2 may be the D gene (6 bases each). This CDR3 contains 18 residues. CDR1 is SGHTA, CDR2 FQGNSA, per germline. Trimming shortened V by 1 base and J by 2 bases, and 19 bases separated the two germline ends. CDR3 coding DNA: TGTGCCAGCAGCTTAGAGGAGGGGGTAGCGGAGCCCACAGATACGCAGTATTTT. As protein: CASSLEEGVAEPTDTQYF.

This clonotype was counted between two and nine times. J is TRBJ2-3 and V is TRBV7-2; D may correspond to TRBD1 or TRBD2 (5 bases each). There are 12 residues in the CDR3. Trimming took 1 base from V and 10 from J, leaving 9 bases between them. Germline V lookup: CDR1 SGHTA, CDR2 FQGNSA. The CDR3 coding sequence is TGTGCCAGCAGCTTAGGTCAGGGAGCGCAGTATTTT. Its translation is CASSLGQGAQYF.

This clonotype was found once. The chain links TRBV5-1 to TRBJ2-1, with TRBD1 as a possible D gene (6 bases). The CDR3 has 15 amino acids. CDR1 is SGHRS and CDR2 is YFSETQ in the germline V gene. V lost 2 bases and J lost 4, with 13 bases in between. CDR3 residues: CASSFQGSEYNEQFF. The CDR3 coding sequence is TGCGCCAGCAGCTTCCAGGGGTCTGAGTACAATGAGCAGTTCTTC.

This clonotype was observed at least ten times. The chain recombines TRBV20-1 with TRBJ2-1; 12 bases map to TRBD2. The CDR3 has 15 residues. Germline-derived CDR1 and CDR2 are DFQATT and SNEGSKA (reference sequence). The trim removed 0 bases at V and 12 bases at J, leaving 9 bases unmatched. The CDR3 reads CSARDPTTSGGGQFF. The CDR3, as DNA: TGCAGTGCTAGAGATCCCACGACTAGCGGGGGTGGGCAGTTCTTC.

This clonotype was counted a single time. A junction boundary mismatches the germline segment, possibly from a read error. The V and J genes are TRBV19 and TRBJ2-3; 8 bases map to TRBD2. Germline V gene lookup returns CDR1 LNHDA and CDR2 SQIVND (reference sequence). This CDR3 has 13 amino acids. The DNA of the CDR3 is TGTGCCAGCGGGGGGGTCGGCACAGATACGCCGTATTTT. Translating it yields CASGGVGTDTPYF.

This clonotype has just a few counts. The rearrangement joins TRBV7-2 to TRBJ2-5, with TRBD2 as a possible D gene (6 bases). CDR3 length: 13 amino acids. Trimming took 7 bases from V and 3 from J, leaving 12 bases between them. Germline V lookup: CDR1 SGHTA, CDR2 FQGNSA. In DNA form, the CDR3 reads TGTGCCAGCACCGTTGGCGGGGAAGAGACCCAGTACTTC. This encodes CASTVGGEETQYF. The full variable domain, in which reference TRBV7-2 and TRBJ2-5 provide the parts outside the CDR3, is GAGVSQSPSNKVTEKGKDVELRCDPISGHTALYWYRQSLGQGLEFLIYFQGNSAPDKSGLPSDRFSAERTGGSVSTLTIQRTQQEDSAVYLCASTVGGEETQYFGPGTRLLVL.

This clonotype was detected a few times. V is TRBV2 and J is TRBJ2-2; D assignment may be TRBD1 or TRBD2 (6 bases each). The CDR3 length is 13 residues. Germline assignment: CDR1 SNHLY and CDR2 FYNNEI. In DNA, the CDR3 is TGTGCTTCGGGGGCCACGAACACCGGGGAGCTGTTTTTT. The encoded protein is CASGATNTGELFF.

This clonotype was seen many times. The chain carries TRBV5-1 and TRBJ2-5; D is perhaps TRBD2 (6 bases). CDR3 length equals 15 residues. Germline assignment: CDR1 SGHRS and CDR2 YFSETQ. The ends were cut back, 2 bases at V and 3 bases at J, with 14 bases in the middle. CDR3 bases: TGCGCCAGCAGCTTACTTCCGGGAGTCAAAGAGACCCAGTACTTC. Translated, it gives CASSLLPGVKETQYF.

This clonotype came up a few times. The junction does not match germline at one end; this may be a read error. The chain is built from TRBV7-2 and TRBJ2-5; no definite D call. From germline, CDR1 is SGHTA and CDR2 FQGNSA. The CDR3 runs to 12 residues. The chain's CDR3 is CASSLERSDADF. In nucleotides, the CDR3 is TGTGCCAGCAGCTTAGAGCGTTCAGACGCGGACTTC.

This clonotype has a handful of counts. The rearrangement links TRBV5-1 to TRBJ2-3; the D gene is possibly TRBD1 (5 bases). Germline V gene sequence: CDR1 SGHRS, CDR2 YFSETQ. There are 16 residues in the CDR3. V was shortened by 2 bases and J by 0 bases, with 13 bases between the two germline ends. The CDR3 spells CASSLGVTASTDTQYF. The CDR3 nucleotides are TGCGCCAGCAGCTTAGGGGTGACAGCTAGCACAGATACGCAGTATTTT. The full variable domain, completed using reference TRBV5-1 and TRBJ2-3, is KAGVTQTPRYLIKTRGQQVTLSCSPISGHRSVSWYQQTPGQGLQFLFEYFSETQRNKGNFPGRFSGRQFSNSRSEMNVSTLELGDSALYLCASSLGVTASTDTQYFGPGTRLTVL.